A selection of T cell receptor beta chains follows, all from one sample in a study of blood T cell dynamics during melanoma immunotherapy. Libraries were prepared by immunoSEQ multiplex PCR; TCRdb keeps only in-frame clonotypes and omits some of them. Of about 3,600 clones in the sample, approximately 96% are singletons; the top ten hold around 0.5%. The sample was effector memory CD8+ T cells from blood, taken from a patient treated with checkpoint blockade. The receptors stem from a human donor with melanoma. CDR3s include the opening cysteine and the closing phenylalanine or tryptophan. D genes are given only for firm matches. Size values are once, few and many counts, or a class for expanded clones, and some rows have none.

D,size,length,V,J,CDR3,DNA
-,-,16,TRBV5-6,TRBJ2-7,CASSLFPGTATYEQYF,TGTGCCAGCAGCTTGTTCCCGGGGACTGCTACCTACGAGCAGTACTTC
-,-,13,TRBV7-3,TRBJ1-1,CASSDPWRAEAFF,TGTGCCAGCAGCGACCCCTGGAGGGCTGAAGCTTTCTTT
-,-,15,TRBV7-9,TRBJ2-1,CASSWAQGSYNEQFF,TGTGCCAGCAGCTGGGCGCAGGGGTCCTACAATGAGCAGTTCTTC
-,-,15,TRBV4-3,TRBJ1-1,CASSQDEYLGTEAFF,TGCGCCAGCAGCCAAGATGAGTACTTAGGGACTGAAGCTTTCTTT
TRBD2,-,16,TRBV2,TRBJ2-5,CASSPPLAAYQETQYF,TGTGCCAGCAGTCCGCCGCTAGCGGCTTACCAAGAGACCCAGTACTTC
-,-,14,TRBV27,TRBJ1-5,CASSLSGPPGAQHF,TGTGCCAGCAGTTTGTCCGGGCCCCCAGGGGCCCAGCATTTT
TRBD1,-,15,TRBV6-6,TRBJ1-1,CASSWGQGAGVEAFF,TGTGCCAGCAGTTGGGGACAGGGGGCGGGGGTTGAAGCTTTCTTT
-,-,14,TRBV28,TRBJ1-5,CASSGGWGVSPQHF,TGTGCCAGCAGTGGCGGCTGGGGGGTTTCGCCCCAGCATTTT
TRBD2,-,17,TRBV4-1,TRBJ2-5,CASSQGTSGVGRETQYF,TGCGCCAGCAGCCAAGGGACTAGCGGGGTCGGTAGGGAGACCCAGTACTTC
TRBD2,once,15,TRBV6-1,TRBJ2-1,CASSPTSGRAIEQFF,TGTGCCAGCAGCCCAACCAGCGGGAGGGCTATTGAGCAGTTCTTC
TRBD1,-,15,TRBV6-5,TRBJ2-1,CASSNGQGARSEQFF,TGTGCCAGCAGCAATGGACAGGGGGCGCGTAGTGAGCAGTTCTTC
-,-,13,TRBV5-1,TRBJ2-2,CASSSKLAGELFF,TGCGCCAGCAGCTCGAAGCTAGCCGGGGAGCTGTTTTTT
TRBD1,-,16,TRBV27,TRBJ2-2,CASSLLGTGLTGELFF,TGTGCCAGCAGTTTACTAGGGACAGGGCTCACCGGGGAGCTGTTTTTT
TRBD2,-,18,TRBV5-1,TRBJ2-5,CASSWWNESLADQETQYF,TGCGCCAGCAGCTGGTGGAACGAGAGCCTAGCGGACCAAGAGACCCAGTACTTC
-,-,11,TRBV4-2,TRBJ1-2,CASTQGDGYTF,TGTGCCAGCACCCAAGGGGATGGCTACACCTTC
TRBD2,-,14,TRBV7-2,TRBJ2-7,CASSPTSGSYEQYF,TGTGCCAGCAGCCCGACTAGCGGCTCCTACGAGCAGTACTTC
TRBD1,-,15,TRBV5-1,TRBJ1-1,CASRFGTAGSTEAFF,TGCGCCAGCAGGTTCGGGACAGCTGGGAGCACTGAAGCTTTCTTT
TRBD1,-,13,TRBV19,TRBJ2-5,CASTDRGRETQYF,TGTGCCAGTACGGACAGGGGACGGGAGACCCAGTACTTC
-,once,13,TRBV29-1,TRBJ2-5,CSLEGRAQETQYF,TGCAGCCTAGAGGGCAGGGCCCAAGAGACCCAGTACTTC
-,-,13,TRBV14,TRBJ1-4,CATRRGADEKLFF,TGTGCCACTCGTCGGGGGGCTGACGAAAAACTGTTTTTT
-,few,13,TRBV6-5,TRBJ1-5,CASSPAVTQPQHF,TGTGCCAGCAGTCCGGCCGTGACCCAGCCCCAGCATTTT
TRBD1,-,13,TRBV29-1,TRBJ2-7,CSVGGQGSYEQYF,TGCAGCGTGGGCGGACAGGGCTCCTACGAGCAGTACTTC
-,-,14,TRBV14,TRBJ1-2,CASSPLYSNYGYTF,TGTGCCAGCAGCCCTCTGTACTCTAACTATGGCTACACCTTC
-,once,16,TRBV10-3,TRBJ2-5,CAISESETVDRETQYF,TGTGCCATCAGTGAGTCAGAGACAGTCGATCGGGAGACCCAGTACTTC
TRBD2,-,13,TRBV14,TRBJ2-7,CASSQSGDYEQYF,TGTGCCAGTAGCCAAAGCGGGGACTACGAGCAGTACTTC
TRBD1,-,14,TRBV5-1,TRBJ2-2,CASSLDRVRGELFF,TGCGCCAGCAGCTTAGACAGGGTTAGAGGGGAGCTGTTTTTT
TRBD1,-,19,TRBV19,TRBJ2-6,CASSSDRTGVIGGANVLTF,TGTGCCAGTAGTAGCGATCGGACAGGGGTTATCGGTGGGGCCAACGTCCTGACTTTC
TRBD1,-,17,TRBV10-3,TRBJ2-7,CAISEGVTGGQPYEQYF,TGTGCCATCAGTGAAGGGGTGACAGGGGGCCAACCCTACGAGCAGTACTTC
TRBD2,-,14,TRBV10-3,TRBJ2-7,CAISESGTKYEQYF,TGTGCCATCAGTGAGTCCGGGACTAAGTACGAGCAGTACTTC
-,-,16,TRBV27,TRBJ2-3,CASSLSNGFRTDTQYF,TGTGCCAGCAGTTTATCGAACGGGTTCCGCACAGATACGCAGTATTTT
-,-,13,TRBV30,TRBJ1-2,CAWSLGENYGYTF,TGTGCCTGGAGTTTAGGGGAAAACTATGGTTACACCTTC
-,-,12,TRBV10-1,TRBJ2-7,CASSETRGEQYF,TGCGCCAGCAGTGAGACCAGGGGCGAGCAGTACTTC
-,-,16,TRBV5-1,TRBJ1-6,CASSLAPPGPNSPLHF,TGCGCCAGCAGCTTGGCCCCGCCAGGGCCTAATTCACCCCTCCACTTT
-,-,11,TRBV27,TRBJ2-7,CASKGAYEQYF,TGTGCCAGCAAAGGGGCCTACGAGCAGTACTTC
-,-,10,TRBV6-1,TRBJ2-3,CAIHTDTQYF,TGTGCCATCCACACAGATACGCAGTATTTT
-,-,12,TRBV4-1,TRBJ1-1,CASTRGNTEAFF,TGCGCCAGCACCAGGGGAAACACTGAAGCTTTCTTT
-,-,15,TRBV27,TRBJ1-1,CASSFTATGFTEAFF,TGTGCCAGCAGTTTTACCGCCACAGGGTTCACTGAAGCTTTCTTT
-,-,13,TRBV6-5,TRBJ2-3,CASSYGSVDTQYF,TGTGCCAGCAGTTACGGTTCGGTGGATACGCAGTATTTT
-,-,13,TRBV28,TRBJ2-1,CASSLVGYNEQFF,TGTGCCAGCAGTTTAGTGGGGTACAATGAGCAGTTCTTC
TRBD2,-,13,TRBV5-1,TRBJ2-1,CASTTREGNEQFF,TGCGCCAGCACCACCCGGGAGGGCAATGAGCAGTTCTTC
-,few,15,TRBV6-5,TRBJ1-2,CASSYTNTGRVGYTF,TGTGCCAGCAGTTACACAAATACAGGACGAGTGGGCTACACCTTC
TRBD2,-,16,TRBV27,TRBJ2-1,CASRDGLAGPYNEQFF,TGTGCCAGCAGAGACGGACTAGCGGGACCCTACAATGAGCAGTTCTTC
-,-,15,TRBV11-2,TRBJ2-3,CASRAGWGATDTQYF,TGTGCCAGCAGGGCGGGGTGGGGGGCCACAGATACGCAGTATTTT
TRBD2,-,15,TRBV5-1,TRBJ2-7,CASRLGSGGINEQYF,TGCGCCAGCAGGCTTGGTAGCGGGGGGATAAACGAGCAGTACTTC
TRBD1,-,12,TRBV9,TRBJ1-2,CASRQGARGYTF,TGTGCCAGCAGACAGGGGGCGAGAGGCTACACCTTC
-,-,14,TRBV15,TRBJ1-1,CATSADSMNTEAFF,TGTGCCACCTCCGCAGACTCCATGAACACTGAAGCTTTCTTT
-,once,14,TRBV7-3,TRBJ2-2,CASSALSGAGELFF,TGCGCCAGCAGCGCCCTGTCTGGGGCCGGGGAGCTGTTTTTT
TRBD1,once,13,TRBV15,TRBJ2-1,CATTDRGLFEQFF,TGTGCCACTACGGACAGGGGGCTGTTTGAGCAGTTCTTC
-,-,14,TRBV19,TRBJ2-7,CASSWGTGSYEQYF,TGTGCCAGTAGTTGGGGGACTGGCTCCTACGAGCAGTACTTC
-,-,15,TRBV4-1,TRBJ1-4,CASSQEPATNEKLFF,TGCGCCAGCAGCCAAGAACCCGCAACTAATGAAAAACTGTTTTTT
-,-,11,TRBV20-1,TRBJ2-1,CSAPFAGEQFF,TGCAGTGCCCCATTCGCCGGCGAGCAGTTCTTC